The 19 T cell receptor beta chains below all came from one sample that was sequenced in a study of blood T cell repertoires in COVID-19. This table comes from immunoSEQ multiplex PCR, and its TCRdb copy is limited to in-frame clones, with some not included. The table shows approximately 100,000 clones, with 84% occurring only once. Sequenced: peripheral blood. These receptor sequences come from a man in his sixties with acute or convalescent COVID-19.

The CDR3 DNA reads TGTGCCACCAGCAGAGGGGACAGTCGCTACGAGCAGTACGTC. It translates to CATSRGDSRYEQYV. The genes are TRBV15 and TRBJ2-7, with 7 bases lining up with TRBD1. Germline CDR1 is LNHNV and CDR2 is YYDKDF (reference sequence). This CDR3 has 14 residues. J was trimmed by 3 bases and V by 1 base; bases with no gene match: 3.

The V gene is TRBV5-1, the J gene TRBJ1-1, with D tentatively TRBD1 (6 bases). Germline CDR1 SGHRS, CDR2 YFSETQ. V lost 7 bases and J 2 bases, leaving 12 bases between the germline ends. This CDR3 region has 13 residues. CDR3 region: CASRAGVNTEAFF. In nucleotides, the CDR3 is TGCGCCAGCCGCGCAGGGGTCAACACTGAAGCTTTCTTT.

This chain links TRBV11-2 with TRBJ2-7; 9 positions agree with TRBD1. Germline lookup yields CDR1 SGHAT and CDR2 FQNNGV. The CDR3 consists of 14 residues. The trim removed 2 bases at V and 3 bases at J, leaving 2 bases unmatched. The CDR3 here is CASSLRTGVYEQYF. The CDR3 bases are TGTGCCAGCAGCTTACGGACAGGGGTCTACGAGCAGTACTTC.

A few counts support this clone. The chain links TRBV28 to TRBJ2-7, with 10 bases aligning to TRBD1. J lost 7 bases, V lost 3 bases, and 12 bases had no gene match. This CDR3 is 16 amino acids long. Germline CDR1 reads MDHEN; CDR2 reads SYDVKM. Here the CDR3 DNA reads TGTGCCAGCAGTTTCTTAGGGGACAGGGGTTTGGGGGAGCAGTACGTC. This gives the protein CASSFLGDRGLGEQYV.

The chain has TRBV3-1 (or the pseudogene TRBV3-2) and TRBJ2-1; 7 bases are shared with TRBD2. The length of the CDR3 is 12 residues. V trimming: 5 bases; J trimming: 14 bases; junction bases outside the gene matches: 9. The germline CDR1 and CDR2 sequences are LGHDT and YNNKEL (reference sequence). The chain's CDR3 is CASSMTGGREFF. DNA of the CDR3: TGTGCCAGCAGCATGACGGGGGGTAGGGAGTTCTTC.

J is TRBJ2-2 and V is TRBV6-5, with D possibly TRBD2 on 6 matching bases. The CDR3 runs to 15 residues. V was trimmed by 6 bases and J by 1 base, leaving 12 bases between them. The germline gives CDR1 MNHEY, CDR2 SVGAGI. CDR3 sequence (DNA): TGTGCCAGCAGGTCGGACGGGGGGAACACCGGGGAGCTGTTTTTT. Residues: CASRSDGGNTGELFF.

This clone was detected once. The chain links TRBV5-1 to TRBJ2-7, with TRBD1 identical over 10 bases. From germline, CDR1 is SGHRS and CDR2 YFSETQ. J gave up 2 bases and V 2 bases, and 7 bases lay outside the gene matches. The CDR3 length is 16 residues. The CDR3 is CASSFGTGQGTYEQYF. The CDR3 coding sequence is TGCGCCAGCAGCTTCGGGACGGGACAGGGGACCTACGAGCAGTACTTC. The full variable domain, its missing parts supplied by reference TRBV5-1 and TRBJ2-7, is KAGVTQTPRYLIKTRGQQVTLSCSPISGHRSVSWYQQTPGQGLQFLFEYFSETQRNKGNFPGRFSGRQFSNSRSEMNVSTLELGDSALYLCASSFGTGQGTYEQYFGPGTRLTVT.

This chain connects TRBV24-1 to TRBJ2-5; 11 nucleotides match TRBD2. In germline, CDR1 is KGHDR, CDR2 SFDVKD. V was clipped by 0 bases and J by 4 bases; unmatched bases: 9. This CDR3 spans 18 amino acids. As DNA, the CDR3 is TGTGCCACCAGTGATTTGCAGGGGACTAGCGGAAAGAGAGAGACCCAGTACTTC. Translating gives CATSDLQGTSGKRETQYF.

The rearrangement links TRBV29-1 to TRBJ2-7; tentatively, D is TRBD2 (6 bases). The germline V gene has CDR1 SQVTM and CDR2 ANQGSEA. V dropped 7 bases and J dropped 4 bases, with 11 bases sitting between them. The CDR3 loop spans 11 amino acids. CDR3 sequence: CSAEEGYEQYF. CDR3 in DNA: TGCAGCGCTGAGGAGGGTTACGAGCAGTACTTC.

The V and J genes are TRBV11-2 and TRBJ1-5; 12 bases fit TRBD1. V lost 5 bases, J lost 1 base, and 6 bases stayed unmatched. Germline CDR1 is SGHAT and CDR2 is FQNNGV. The CDR3 spans 17 residues. The CDR3 here is CASSQGQGALSNQPQHF. Written as DNA, the CDR3 is TGTGCCAGCAGCCAGGGACAGGGGGCTTTAAGCAATCAGCCCCAGCATTTT.

This clone was found a few times. This chain connects TRBV29-1 to TRBJ1-3; possible D gene TRBD1, 6 bases. Trimming cost V 7 bases and J 3 bases, with 19 bases left between them. CDR1 is SQVTM, CDR2 ANQGSEA, per germline. CDR3 length: 15 amino acids. This CDR3 reads CSAEGVAGLGNTIYF. The CDR3 DNA reads as TGCAGCGCGGAGGGGGTCGCCGGACTTGGAAACACCATATATTTT.

This clone was seen more than once but under ten times. The chain employs TRBV19 and TRBJ1-1, with TRBD1 identical over 9 bases. Germline CDR1 and CDR2: LNHDA and SQIVND (reference sequence). Trimming removed 9 bases from V and 0 bases from J; junction bases left unmatched: 11. This CDR3 is 16 amino acids long. The CDR3 nucleotides are TGTGCCAGCTCTTTACAGGGGGCGCGTGTGAACACTGAAGCTTTCTTT. Translation gives CASSLQGARVNTEAFF.

V and J are TRBV29-1 and TRBJ2-7, with 8 bases lining up with TRBD1. The length of the CDR3 is 12 residues. CDR1 is SQVTM and CDR2 is ANQGSEA in the germline V gene. V trimming: 7 bases; J trimming: 4 bases; junction bases outside the gene matches: 6. The CDR3 sequence: CSGTGNSYEQYF. DNA for the CDR3: TGCAGCGGGACAGGGAACTCTTACGAGCAGTACTTC.

This chain joins TRBV5-4 and TRBJ2-7; 10 bases match TRBD1. Germline assignment: CDR1 SGHNT and CDR2 YYREEE (reference sequence). The CDR3 has 15 residues. The junction had 9 bases not matched to a gene; V was cut back by 5 bases and J by 4 bases. The CDR3 sequence is CASSIGRTGGYEQYF. The CDR3 coding sequence is TGTGCCAGCAGTATAGGAAGGACAGGGGGGTACGAGCAGTACTTC.

The chain carries TRBV3-1 (or the pseudogene TRBV3-2) and TRBJ2-5, with no clear D. Trimming took 1 base from V and 7 from J, leaving 4 bases between them. The CDR3 contains 11 residues. CDR1 and CDR2 (germline): LGHDT, YNNKEL (reference sequence). CDR3 residues: CASSQAGTQYF. The CDR3 region has the DNA TGTGCCAGCAGCCAAGCCGGGACCCAGTACTTC.

The chain recombines TRBV5-4 with TRBJ2-1; D ambiguous. The length of the CDR3 is 14 residues. CDR1 and CDR2 (germline): SGHNT, YYREEE (reference sequence). V shed 3 bases and J shed 4 bases, with 11 bases lying between them. In DNA, the CDR3 is TGTGCCAGCAGCTCGATGTCAGCGTACAATGAGCAGTTCTTC. The encoded protein is CASSSMSAYNEQFF.

The V call is TRBV2, the J call TRBJ1-6; TRBD1 is a possible D gene (5 bases). The CDR3 sequence is 12 residues long. CDR1 and CDR2 from the germline V gene are SNHLY and FYNNEI. Trimming removed 4 bases at V and 8 bases at J, with 6 bases between. The CDR3 spells CASSGDYSPLHF. The CDR3 nucleotides are TGTGCCAGCAGTGGGGACTATTCACCCCTCCACTTT.

The V gene is TRBV28, the J gene TRBJ1-1, with D possibly TRBD1 on 6 matching bases. The CDR3 loop spans 13 amino acids. V dropped 3 bases and J dropped 7 bases, with 12 bases sitting between them. Germline V gives CDR1 MDHEN, CDR2 SYDVKM. In DNA, the CDR3 is TGTGCCAGCAGTTTCTTAGGCAGGGGTGAAGCTTTCTTT. It translates to CASSFLGRGEAFF.

The J gene is TRBJ2-5, the V gene TRBV18, with no clear D. Trimming stripped 1 base from V and 5 bases from J, with 5 bases between. The CDR3 is 12 residues long. Germline loops: CDR1 KGHSH, CDR2 LQKENI. The CDR3 region has the DNA TGTGCCAGCTCACCACAGAGGGAGACCCAGTACTTC. It specifies CASSPQRETQYF.